The rows below give T cell receptor beta chains drawn from one sample of a study of Ad26.COV2.S vaccination and SARS-CoV-2 variants. Repertoires were generated with immunoSEQ multiplex PCR, while TCRdb's copy carries only in-frame clones and drops some. The repertoire includes around 350,000 clones, around 92% of them detected once, and roughly 3.9% sits in the top ten. The sequencing used peripheral blood, collected after recovery from COVID-19. These receptors came from a human donor who had recovered from COVID-19. Both conserved end residues are part of each CDR3. Fields, in order: CDR3 length, D gene, J gene, V gene, clone size, CDR3 protein, CDR3 DNA. D genes are given only for firm matches. Some rows mark clone size as missing; the rest say once, few, many or name a class of expanded clone.

length: 12
D: -
J: TRBJ1-1
V: TRBV11-2
size: -
CDR3: CASSLGNRVAFF
DNA: TGTGCCAGCAGCTTAGGGAACAGGGTGGCTTTCTTT

length: 16
D: TRBD1
J: TRBJ2-3
V: TRBV7-6
size: -
CDR3: CASSLRTGLRSDTQYF
DNA: TGTGCCAGCAGCTTACGGACAGGGTTAAGATCAGATACGCAGTATTTT

length: 15
D: -
J: TRBJ1-4
V: TRBV7-2
size: -
CDR3: CASSQGGTKNEKLFF
DNA: TGTGCCAGCAGCCAGGGCGGGACAAAAAATGAAAAACTGTTTTTT

length: 14
D: -
J: TRBJ1-2
V: TRBV21-1
size: -
CDR3: CASSKAPGNYGYTF
DNA: TGTGCCAGCAGCAAAGCTCCCGGTAACTATGGCTACACCTTC

length: 13
D: -
J: TRBJ2-1
V: TRBV9
size: -
CDR3: CASSVGQRYEQFF
DNA: TGTGCCAGCAGCGTCGGACAGAGGTATGAGCAGTTCTTC

length: 14
D: TRBD1
J: TRBJ1-2
V: TRBV6-5
size: -
CDR3: CASKGTGWDYGYTF
DNA: TGTGCCAGCAAAGGGACAGGGTGGGACTATGGCTACACCTTC

length: 15
D: -
J: TRBJ2-7
V: TRBV5-1
size: -
CDR3: CASSLDRVPIYEQYF
DNA: TGCGCCAGCAGCTTGGACAGGGTCCCTATCTACGAGCAGTACTTC

length: 15
D: -
J: TRBJ2-7
V: TRBV7-9
size: -
CDR3: CASSPPQGPTYEQYF
DNA: TGTGCCAGCAGCCCGCCCCAAGGGCCCACCTACGAGCAGTACTTC

length: 15
D: -
J: TRBJ1-2
V: TRBV15
size: -
CDR3: CATSSWTEEAYGYTF
DNA: TGTGCCACCAGCTCCTGGACAGAAGAGGCCTATGGCTACACCTTC

length: 20
D: -
J: TRBJ1-2
V: TRBV6-6
size: -
CDR3: CASSVFFQATMATGDYGYTF
DNA: TGTGCCAGCAGCGTATTCTTTCAGGCGACTATGGCTACGGGCGACTATGGCTACACCTTC

length: 14
D: TRBD2
J: TRBJ2-1
V: TRBV6-5
size: -
CDR3: CASSYGAGGRQQFF
DNA: TGTGCCAGCAGTTACGGGGCGGGGGGGCGACAGCAGTTCTTC

length: 17
D: TRBD2
J: TRBJ2-2
V: TRBV24-1
size: -
CDR3: CATSELAGVLGTGELFF
DNA: TGTGCCACCAGTGAACTAGCGGGGGTCCTGGGGACCGGGGAGCTGTTTTTT

length: 14
D: -
J: TRBJ1-1
V: TRBV6-5
size: once
CDR3: CASSPGRRWTEAFF
DNA: TGTGCCAGCAGCCCCGGCAGGAGGTGGACTGAAGCTTTCTTT

length: 12
D: -
J: TRBJ2-5
V: TRBV5-1
size: -
CDR3: CASSLAEETQYF
DNA: TGCGCCAGCAGCTTGGCTGAAGAGACCCAGTACTTC

length: 18
D: TRBD1
J: TRBJ1-1
V: TRBV6-2/TRBV6-3
size: -
CDR3: CASSFVFRDRVMNTEAFF
DNA: TGTGCCAGCAGCTTTGTCTTTCGGGACAGGGTTATGAACACTGAAGCTTTCTTT

length: 14
D: -
J: TRBJ1-1
V: TRBV5-5
size: -
CDR3: CASSWGTGDTEAFF
DNA: TGTGCCAGCAGCTGGGGGACTGGGGACACTGAAGCTTTCTTT

length: 14
D: -
J: TRBJ2-5
V: TRBV5-4
size: -
CDR3: CASSTAALQETQYF
DNA: TGTGCCAGCTCAACGGCGGCACTCCAAGAGACCCAGTACTTC

length: 12
D: -
J: TRBJ2-7
V: TRBV20-1
size: -
CDR3: CSASSETYEQYF
DNA: TGCAGTGCTAGTTCGGAGACCTACGAGCAGTACTTC

length: 12
D: -
J: TRBJ2-7
V: TRBV2
size: -
CDR3: CASRDNFYEQYF
DNA: TGTGCCAGCCGGGACAACTTCTACGAGCAGTACTTC

length: 15
D: TRBD1
J: TRBJ2-7
V: TRBV3-1/TRBV3-2
size: -
CDR3: CASSQGQGGPYEQYF
DNA: TGTGCCAGCAGCCAGGGACAGGGCGGCCCCTACGAGCAGTACTTC

length: 15
D: TRBD2
J: TRBJ2-5
V: TRBV6-5
size: -
CDR3: CASRIEAGAQETQYF
DNA: TGTGCCAGCAGGATAGAAGCGGGGGCCCAAGAGACCCAGTACTTC

length: 14
D: -
J: TRBJ2-1
V: TRBV5-8
size: -
CDR3: CASRPAGLRDEQFF
DNA: TGTGCCAGCAGACCTGCGGGGCTAAGGGACGAGCAGTTCTTC

length: 16
D: TRBD1
J: TRBJ1-2
V: TRBV5-4
size: -
CDR3: CASSRAGQVPNYGYTF
DNA: TGTGCCAGCAGCCGAGCCGGACAGGTACCTAACTATGGCTACACCTTC

length: 16
D: -
J: TRBJ2-6
V: TRBV19
size: -
CDR3: CASSIISNSGANVLTF
DNA: TGTGCCAGTAGTATCATAAGTAACTCTGGGGCCAACGTCCTGACTTTC

length: 16
D: -
J: TRBJ1-4
V: TRBV2
size: -
CDR3: CASSEEAMVIGQKLFF
DNA: TGTGCCAGCAGTGAAGAGGCAATGGTTATTGGACAAAAACTGTTTTTT

length: 17
D: -
J: TRBJ1-3
V: TRBV6-2/TRBV6-3
size: once
CDR3: CASSSTNGRSSGNTIYF
DNA: TGTGCCAGCAGTTCAACAAATGGACGAAGCTCTGGAAACACCATATATTTT

length: 17
D: TRBD1
J: TRBJ2-1
V: TRBV3-1/TRBV3-2
size: once
CDR3: CASSQETGATIGDEQFF
DNA: TGTGCCAGCAGCCAAGAGACAGGGGCTACAATTGGGGATGAGCAGTTCTTC

length: 14
D: -
J: TRBJ1-2
V: TRBV12-5
size: few
CDR3: CASGSTAGRYGYTF
DNA: TGTGCTAGTGGTTCCACAGCGGGAAGGTATGGCTACACCTTC

length: 15
D: TRBD1
J: TRBJ1-1
V: TRBV6-5
size: -
CDR3: CASSYGTGETTEAFF
DNA: TGTGCCAGCAGTTACGGGACAGGGGAGACCACTGAAGCTTTCTTT

length: 15
D: TRBD1
J: TRBJ2-5
V: TRBV5-8
size: -
CDR3: CASSPGQGARETQYF
DNA: TGTGCCAGCAGTCCCGGACAGGGGGCAAGGGAGACCCAGTACTTC

length: 16
D: TRBD2
J: TRBJ2-1
V: TRBV7-2
size: -
CDR3: CASSLRTSGGYDEQFF
DNA: TGTGCCAGCAGCCTAAGGACTAGCGGGGGGTACGATGAGCAGTTCTTC

length: 15
D: TRBD1
J: TRBJ1-5
V: TRBV5-4
size: -
CDR3: CASSLDRGHNQPQHF
DNA: TGTGCCAGCAGCTTGGACAGGGGGCACAATCAGCCCCAGCATTTT

length: 14
D: -
J: TRBJ2-5
V: TRBV2
size: -
CDR3: CASRKTGIQETQYF
DNA: TGTGCCAGCAGGAAGACAGGAATTCAAGAGACCCAGTACTTC

length: 19
D: TRBD1
J: TRBJ1-6
V: TRBV6-2/TRBV6-3
size: -
CDR3: CASSYDREVNLSYNSPLHF
DNA: TGTGCCAGCAGTTACGACAGGGAAGTAAACCTCTCCTATAATTCACCCCTCCACTTT

length: 13
D: TRBD1
J: TRBJ2-7
V: TRBV5-6
size: once
CDR3: CASSLQGSYEQYF
DNA: TGTGCCAGCAGCTTACAGGGGTCCTACGAGCAGTACTTC

length: 16
D: TRBD2
J: TRBJ2-5
V: TRBV7-3
size: -
CDR3: CASSLWSSGGENTQYF
DNA: TGTGCCAGCAGCTTATGGTCTAGCGGGGGGGAGAACACCCAGTACTTC

length: 18
D: TRBD1
J: TRBJ2-1
V: TRBV7-9
size: -
CDR3: CASSSLAGTGFKLNEQFF
DNA: TGTGCCAGCAGCTCCCTCGCCGGGACAGGGTTTAAGTTGAATGAGCAGTTCTTC

length: 15
D: -
J: TRBJ1-1
V: TRBV4-1
size: -
CDR3: CASSQVETGGTEAFF
DNA: TGCGCCAGCAGCCAAGTTGAAACGGGGGGGACTGAAGCTTTCTTT

length: 15
D: TRBD1
J: TRBJ2-3
V: TRBV7-9
size: -
CDR3: CASSFPGQGTDTQYF
DNA: TGTGCCAGCAGCTTTCCGGGACAGGGCACAGATACGCAGTATTTT

length: 17
D: TRBD1
J: TRBJ1-2
V: TRBV5-6
size: -
CDR3: CASSLGDRGRANYGYTF
DNA: TGTGCCAGCAGCTTAGGGGACAGGGGGCGGGCGAACTATGGCTACACCTTC